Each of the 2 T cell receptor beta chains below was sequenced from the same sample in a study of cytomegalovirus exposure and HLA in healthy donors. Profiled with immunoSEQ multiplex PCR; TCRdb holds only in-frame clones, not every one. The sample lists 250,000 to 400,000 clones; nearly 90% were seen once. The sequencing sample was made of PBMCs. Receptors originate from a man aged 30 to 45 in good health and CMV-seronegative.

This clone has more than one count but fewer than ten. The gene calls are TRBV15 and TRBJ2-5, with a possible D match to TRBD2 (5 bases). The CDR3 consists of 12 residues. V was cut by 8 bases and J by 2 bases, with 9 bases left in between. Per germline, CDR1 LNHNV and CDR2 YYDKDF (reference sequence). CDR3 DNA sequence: TGTGCCACCGCCCGGACTCAAGAGACCCAGTACTTC. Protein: CATARTQETQYF.

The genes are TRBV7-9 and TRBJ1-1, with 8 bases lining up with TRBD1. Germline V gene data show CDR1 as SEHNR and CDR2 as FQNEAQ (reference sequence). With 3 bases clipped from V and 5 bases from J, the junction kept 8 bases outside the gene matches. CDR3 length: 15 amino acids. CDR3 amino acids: CASSFLDRAGTEAFF. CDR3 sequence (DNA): TGTGCCAGCAGCTTTCTGGACAGGGCTGGAACTGAAGCTTTCTTT.